This T cell receptor beta chain was recovered during a study of T cells in Graves' hyperthyroidism and ophthalmopathy. Study outcomes and limitations: Ophthalmopathy was predicted by the model a median of about six months ahead of onset. Most clonotypes that expanded in the thyroid above 0.001 also showed up in blood.

Stable Graves' hyperthyroidism meant no ophthalmopathy progression within 18 months. The study based diagnoses on clinical symptoms, serum thyroxine and TRAb, thyroid ultrasound and orbital computed tomography. Losses at the gene ends were 3 bases for V and 1 base for J; bases not matched to a gene: 5. CDR1 SEHNR and CDR2 FQNEAQ come from the germline V gene (reference sequence). The CDR3 sequence is 15 residues long. This clonotype has a count of ten or more. The antigen is not known. RNA transcripts were the template for amplifying TCR beta CDR3 regions. During a first-round RT-PCR of the TCR CDR3, the HTBI primer set was used. TCRdb re-analysed the multiplex PCR reads in MiXCR, keeping a single row per CDR3 protein. Of approximately 740,000 distinct CDR3 sequences listed, 14% are singletons.

The receptor was derived from a woman between 18 and 30 years old with Graves' hyperthyroidism. The chain is built from TRBV7-9 and TRBJ2-7; 8 bases map to TRBD1. The material sequenced was blood. As DNA, the CDR3 is TGTGCCAGCAGCTTCGGACAGGGTCTTTCCTACGAGCAGTACTTC. It yields the protein CASSFGQGLSYEQYF. Full variable domain (rest looked up from reference TRBV7-9 and TRBJ2-7): DTGVSQNPRHKITKRGQNVTFRCDPISEHNRLYWYRQTLGQGPEFLTYFQNEAQLEKSRLLSDRFSAERPKGSFSTLEIQRTEQGDSAMYLCASSFGQGLSYEQYFGPGTRLTVT.